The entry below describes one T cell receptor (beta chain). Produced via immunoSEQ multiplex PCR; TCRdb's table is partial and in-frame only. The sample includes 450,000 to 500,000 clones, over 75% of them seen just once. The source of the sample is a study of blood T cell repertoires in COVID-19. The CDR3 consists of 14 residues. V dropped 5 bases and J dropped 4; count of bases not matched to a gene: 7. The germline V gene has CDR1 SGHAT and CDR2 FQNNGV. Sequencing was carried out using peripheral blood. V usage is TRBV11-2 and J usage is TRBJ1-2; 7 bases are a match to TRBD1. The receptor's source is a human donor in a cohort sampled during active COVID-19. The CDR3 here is CASSPQTGFYGYTF. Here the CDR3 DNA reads TGTGCCAGCAGCCCCCAGACAGGGTTCTATGGCTACACCTTC.